Listed here is a single T cell receptor beta chain. Per the original methods: Reference gene primer amplification gave nucleated cell count estimates. TCRdb's copy holds only in-frame clones and misses some; the assay was immunoSEQ multiplex PCR. The V and J calls and clone size come from that table; D and trimming were worked out from the DNA. Among about 98,000 clones, over 75% were seen once, and the ten largest hold about 10%. The entry originates in a study of blood T cell repertoires in COVID-19. Turning to the study itself: Acute-phase and convalescent COVID-19 samples originated in the United States, Italy and Spain. In each case, the material was cDNA or gDNA derived from T cells, B-cell-depleted T cells, or PBMCs.

The CDR3 is made up of 14 amino acids. Germline loops: CDR1 SGHRS, CDR2 YFSETQ. The V and J ends lost 3 bases and 0 bases respectively, with 9 bases between them. Sample: peripheral blood. This receptor was taken from a woman of 80 years or more with acute or convalescent COVID-19. The chain recombines TRBV5-1 with TRBJ1-1; a weak D match, TRBD1 (6 bases). CDR3 in DNA: TGCGCCAGCAGCTACAGGGAATTGAACACTGAAGCTTTCTTT. Translating gives CASSYRELNTEAFF.